Listed here are 31 T cell receptor beta chains from one sample, sequenced in a study of T cells after yellow fever vaccination. TCRdb fed the 5' RACE reads into MiXCR, producing one record per CDR3 protein. This table holds a few hundred thousand distinct CDR3 sequences, roughly 4.3% found once. The sequencing here drew on PBMCs, taken 5 days after the yellow fever booster vaccination. Source of these receptors: a man between 18 and 35 years old who received the YFV17D yellow fever vaccine.

This clonotype was counted a few times. This chain links TRBV18 with TRBJ2-3; D gene unclear. The CDR3 covers 14 residues. The germline V and J ends were trimmed by 2 bases and 1 base, with 7 bases remaining between them. Germline V CDR1 and CDR2: KGHSH, LQKENI. The CDR3 protein is CASSPGIRTDTQYF. In DNA form, the CDR3 reads TGTGCCAGCTCACCAGGGATCCGCACAGATACGCAGTATTTT. Filled out from reference TRBV18 and TRBJ2-3, the complete variable domain reads NAGVMQNPRHLVRRRGQEARLRCSPMKGHSHVYWYRQLPEEGLKFMVYLQKENIIDESGMPKERFSAEFPKEGPSILRIQQVVRGDSAAYFCASSPGIRTDTQYFGPGTRLTVL.

In this sample, this clonotype turned up a few times. The chain recombines TRBV20-1 with TRBJ2-2; maybe TRBD1 (5 bases). Germline V gives CDR1 DFQATT, CDR2 SNEGSKA (reference sequence). The CDR3 spans 14 residues. Trimming stripped 6 bases from V and 1 base from J, with 12 bases between. CDR3 in amino acids: CSAKGKENTGELFF. DNA for the CDR3: TGCAGTGCAAAGGGGAAGGAGAACACCGGGGAGCTGTTTTTT.

The table lists this clonotype with a few counts. The chain links TRBV7-6 to TRBJ1-6; possible D gene TRBD1, 5 bases. CDR1 and CDR2 from the germline V gene are SGHVS and FNYEAQ. The ends were cut back, 4 bases at V and 10 bases at J, with 20 bases in the middle. The CDR3 is made up of 16 amino acids. The CDR3 DNA reads TGTGCCAGCAGCTACCCGCTCCAGGGAGGTGGCTCACCCCTCCACTTT. Translating it yields CASSYPLQGGGSPLHF.

This clonotype has at least ten counts. The chain uses TRBV7-9 and TRBJ2-5; TRBD1 agrees at 8 bases. This CDR3 comprises 17 residues. Germline CDR1 SEHNR, CDR2 FQNEAQ (reference sequence). V gave up 4 bases and J gave up 0 bases; unmatched junction bases: 10. The CDR3 nucleotides are TGTGCCAGCAGCTCCGGCGTAAGACAGGGGTACCAAGAGACCCAGTACTTC. It encodes CASSSGVRQGYQETQYF.

The chain is built from TRBV20-1 and TRBJ2-4, with 7 bases aligning to TRBD2. The CDR3 has 14 residues. In germline, CDR1 is DFQATT, CDR2 SNEGSKA (reference sequence). V lost 3 bases and J lost 0; bases outside the gene matches: 2. The CDR3 DNA sequence: TGCAGTGCTAGTGGGGGGGTAGCCAAAAACATTCAGTACTTC. This encodes CSASGGVAKNIQYF.

This clonotype occurred a few times. The chain links TRBV2 to TRBJ2-7; TRBD1 agrees at 9 bases. Germline CDR1 reads SNHLY; CDR2 reads FYNNEI. V lost 6 bases, J lost 4 bases, and 7 bases stayed unmatched. The CDR3 loop spans 14 amino acids. DNA for the CDR3: TGTGCCAGCAGCGAATCGGACAGGGGATACGAGCAGTACTTC. Translating gives CASSESDRGYEQYF.

This clonotype was found a few times. This rearrangement joins TRBV5-1 to TRBJ1-6, with 10 nucleotides matching TRBD1. The CDR3 length is 17 residues. The V segment lost 4 bases and the J segment 10 bases; nucleotides outside the gene matches: 14. Germline V gene sequence: CDR1 SGHRS, CDR2 YFSETQ. The CDR3: CASSRPGQGNERSPLHF. The DNA for the CDR3 is TGCGCCAGCAGCCGGCCGGGACAGGGGAACGAGAGGTCACCCCTCCACTTT.

The J gene is TRBJ1-1, the V gene TRBV5-1, with 7 bases matching TRBD1. Germline V gene lookup returns CDR1 SGHRS and CDR2 YFSETQ. Unmatched junction bases numbered 9, after V lost 4 bases and J lost 0 bases. This CDR3 is 16 amino acids long. The CDR3 protein is CASSRFLQGLNTEAFF. DNA for the CDR3: TGCGCCAGCAGCCGTTTTCTACAGGGGCTGAACACTGAAGCTTTCTTT.

This clonotype was picked up a small number of times. The CDR3 spells CATSDTRRDIQETQYF. CDR3 DNA sequence: TGTGCCACCAGTGACACCCGCCGGGACATTCAAGAGACCCAGTACTTC. The V and J genes are TRBV24-1 and TRBJ2-5; the D gene is possibly TRBD1 (6 bases). Between the trimmed V and J ends, which lost 4 bases and 2 bases, there was a span of 16 bases. The germline V gene has CDR1 KGHDR and CDR2 SFDVKD. There are 16 residues in the CDR3.

As regards this clonotype: One end of the junction varies from germline; a read error may be responsible. The chain links TRBV14 to TRBJ1-3; D call uncertain. The CDR3 sequence is 16 residues long. Germline V CDR1 and CDR2: SGHDN, FVKESK. The CDR3 DNA reads as TGTGCCAGCAGCCAAGTGAGGGCAAACTCTGGAAACACCTTATATTTT. Translated: CASSQVRANSGNTLYF. Full variable domain (rest looked up from reference TRBV14 and TRBJ1-3): EAGVTQFPSHSVIEKGQTVTLRCDPISGHDNLYWYRRVMGKEIKFLLHFVKESKQDESGMPNNRFLAERTGGTYSTLKVQPAELEDSGVYFCASSQVRANSGNTLYFGEGSWLTVV.

The chain links TRBV20-1 to TRBJ1-1, with D possibly TRBD1 on 6 matching bases. Germline lookup yields CDR1 DFQATT and CDR2 SNEGSKA (reference sequence). The CDR3 spans 16 residues. Trimming stripped 2 bases from V and 3 bases from J, with 19 bases between. CDR3 in DNA: TGCAGTGCTAGACGGGGGGACACTAACAGGTACACTGAAGCTTTCTTT. Its protein product is CSARRGDTNRYTEAFF.

This chain connects TRBV5-1 to TRBJ1-1; D is unresolved. There are 12 residues in the CDR3. V was cut by 5 bases and J by 7 bases, with 12 bases left in between. Germline-derived CDR1 and CDR2 are SGHRS and YFSETQ. The CDR3 nucleotides are TGCGCCAGCAGAGAGCGACCGAATGAAGCTTTCTTT. This gives the protein CASRERPNEAFF.

This clonotype was observed at least ten times. The chain joins TRBV7-8 to TRBJ1-2, with a tentative D call TRBD1 (6 bases). The germline CDR1 and CDR2 sequences are SGHVS and FQNEAQ. V lost 4 bases, J lost 5 bases, and 11 bases lay in between. The CDR3 spans 13 residues. The CDR3 region has the DNA TGTGCCAGCAGCTCGACAGGAGCGTATGGCTACACCTTC. Protein product: CASSSTGAYGYTF.

This chain uses TRBV4-3 with TRBJ2-3, with D tentatively TRBD2 (5 bases). Germline-derived CDR1 and CDR2 are LGHNA and YSLEER. Between the trimmed V and J ends, which lost 4 bases and 2 bases, there was a span of 16 bases. The CDR3 spans 16 residues. CDR3 sequence reads: CASSLPPRELTDTQYF. In DNA, the CDR3 is TGCGCCAGCAGCCTTCCCCCCCGGGAACTCACAGATACGCAGTATTTT.

The chain recombines TRBV12-3 or TRBV12-4 with TRBJ1-1, with D possibly TRBD1 on 5 matching bases. Trimming left V 6 bases short and J 1 base short, with 12 bases between. The CDR3 covers 14 residues. The CDR3 DNA reads TGTGCCAGCAGCCCCGAGGGGACGAACACTGAAGCTTTCTTT. This codes for CASSPEGTNTEAFF.

The chain joins TRBV18 to TRBJ1-4; TRBD1 aligns across 8 bases. CDR3 length: 14 amino acids. V trimming: 6 bases; J trimming: 6 bases; junction bases outside the gene matches: 6. Germline-derived CDR1 and CDR2 are KGHSH and LQKENI. CDR3 loop: CASSMTGADEKLFF. CDR3 DNA sequence: TGTGCCAGCTCCATGACAGGGGCTGATGAAAAACTGTTTTTT.

This clonotype was seen at least ten times. The chain links TRBV7-3 to TRBJ1-1; no definite D call. CDR1 and CDR2 from the germline V gene are SGHTA and FQGTGA. V lost 5 bases and J lost 0, with 16 bases in between. This CDR3 region has 16 residues. The CDR3 here is CASSKGATRMNTEAFF. The CDR3 region has the DNA TGTGCCAGCAGCAAGGGAGCAACTAGAATGAACACTGAAGCTTTCTTT. The entire variable domain, with the rest obtained from reference TRBV7-3 and TRBJ1-1, is as follows: GAGVSQTPSNKVTEKGKYVELRCDPISGHTALYWYRQSLGQGPEFLIYFQGTGAADDSGLPNDRFFAVRPEGSVSTLKIQRTERGDSAVYLCASSKGATRMNTEAFFGQGTRLTVV.

The chain couples TRBV2 to TRBJ2-1; D gene ambiguous. The germline CDR1 and CDR2 sequences are SNHLY and FYNNEI. Trimming removed 4 bases from V and 0 bases from J, with 7 bases in between. CDR3 size: 14 residues. The CDR3 region is CASSADSSYNEQFF. In nucleotides, the CDR3 is TGTGCCAGCAGTGCCGACTCCTCCTACAATGAGCAGTTCTTC.

This clonotype came up a few times. The rearrangement uses TRBV6-6 and TRBJ2-7; 7 nucleotides match TRBD1. Germline CDR1 MNHNY, CDR2 SVGAGI (reference sequence). V lost 6 bases, J lost 7 bases, and 9 bases stayed unmatched. The length of the CDR3 is 13 residues. The CDR3 loop is CASSQTDRREQYF. As DNA, the CDR3 is TGTGCCAGCAGCCAAACGGACAGGAGGGAGCAGTACTTC.

This chain links TRBV27 with TRBJ1-6; D is unclear. Trimming removed 2 bases from V and 3 bases from J, with 8 bases in between. The germline CDR1 and CDR2 sequences are MNHEY and SMNVEV (reference sequence). This CDR3 contains 15 residues. The CDR3 DNA follows: TGTGCCAGCAGTTTAGAGTCGGGCTATAATTCACCCCTCCACTTT. This encodes CASSLESGYNSPLHF.

This clonotype was counted only a few times. The J gene is TRBJ2-6, the V gene TRBV6-5; either TRBD1 or TRBD2 may supply D (5 bases each). Trimming shortened V by 3 bases and J by 1 base, and 19 bases separated the two germline ends. The V gene's germline CDR1 is MNHEY and CDR2 SVGAGI. CDR3 length: 19 residues. The CDR3: CASSYLGLLGRSGANVLTF. The CDR3 region has the DNA TGTGCCAGCAGTTATCTCGGCCTCCTGGGACGGTCTGGGGCCAACGTCCTGACTTTC.

This clonotype was picked up a small number of times. The chain uses TRBV7-2 and TRBJ1-2; no clear D gene. The V gene lost 8 bases and the J gene lost 4 bases, with 17 bases spanning the gap. The CDR3 contains 14 residues. Germline V CDR1 and CDR2: SGHTA, FQGNSA. The CDR3 DNA sequence: TGTGCCAGCGTTGCCCCAAACGGCCTCTATGGCTACACCTTC. Protein sequence: CASVAPNGLYGYTF.

There are many counts of this clonotype. The chain recombines TRBV6-2 or TRBV6-3 with TRBJ2-3; either TRBD1 or TRBD2 may supply D (5 bases each). The V and J ends lost 6 bases and 5 bases respectively, with 9 bases between them. CDR3 length equals 12 residues. The germline CDR1 and CDR2 sequences are MNHEY and SVGEGT. DNA of the CDR3: TGTGCCAGCAGGCCTGGGGGAGATACGCAGTATTTT. Its protein is CASRPGGDTQYF.

CDR3 residues: CASSLSSPADGYTF. The CDR3 DNA sequence: TGTGCCAGCAGCTTATCTTCTCCCGCGGATGGCTACACCTTC. V is TRBV11-2 and J is TRBJ1-2; no clear D. The CDR3 contains 14 residues. Trimming stripped 2 bases from V and 6 bases from J, with 13 bases between. Germline V gives CDR1 SGHAT, CDR2 FQNNGV. Together with reference TRBV11-2 and TRBJ1-2, the CDR3 gives the full variable domain: EAGVAQSPRYKIIEKRQSVAFWCNPISGHATLYWYQQILGQGPKLLIQFQNNGVVDDSQLPKDRFSAERLKGVDSTLKIQPAKLEDSAVYLCASSLSSPADGYTFGSGTRLTVV.

In this sample, this clonotype turned up a few times. This chain links TRBV5-6 with TRBJ2-5; the D gene could be TRBD1 or TRBD2 (7 bases each). Germline V CDR1 and CDR2: SGHDT, YYEEEE. This CDR3 comprises 15 residues. V lost 3 bases and J 4 bases, leaving 16 bases between the germline ends. CDR3 in DNA: TGTGCCAGCAGCTCCCAGGGAGGGGGCGGAGAGACCCAGTACTTC. Translated, it gives CASSSQGGGGETQYF.

This clonotype has ten or more counts. The chain carries TRBV5-1 and TRBJ2-3; D not resolved. There are 13 residues in the CDR3. Germline V gene lookup returns CDR1 SGHRS and CDR2 YFSETQ. Trimming shortened V by 0 bases and J by 2 bases, and 4 bases separated the two germline ends. The CDR3 DNA reads TGCGCCAGCAGCTTGGGGGACACAGATACGCAGTATTTT. This codes for CASSLGDTDTQYF. Based on the CDR3 plus reference TRBV5-1 and TRBJ2-3, the full variable domain is KAGVTQTPRYLIKTRGQQVTLSCSPISGHRSVSWYQQTPGQGLQFLFEYFSETQRNKGNFPGRFSGRQFSNSRSEMNVSTLELGDSALYLCASSLGDTDTQYFGPGTRLTVL.

The V and J genes are TRBV12-3 or TRBV12-4 and TRBJ1-5, with D uncertain. This CDR3 has 12 residues. V was clipped by 11 bases and J by 1 base, with 9 bases between them. The CDR3 sequence is CASRRSNQPQHF. For the CDR3, the DNA is TGTGCCTCCCGGAGAAGCAATCAGCCCCAGCATTTT.

This clonotype was picked up many times. The CDR3 is CASSQEPGSSNQPQHF. In nucleotides, the CDR3 is TGTGCCAGCAGCCAAGAACCAGGAAGCAGCAATCAGCCCCAGCATTTT. The V call is TRBV4-2, the J call TRBJ1-5; the D is unclear. The CDR3 consists of 16 residues. Looked up from germline, CDR1 is LGHNA and CDR2 is YNFKEQ. Deletions cut 0 bases from V and 1 base from J, with 10 bases between.

There are a few counts of this clonotype. V is TRBV12-3 or TRBV12-4 and J is TRBJ1-1; the match to TRBD1 covers 9 bases. V was pared by 4 bases and J by 1 base, with 4 bases of the junction left unmatched. This CDR3 has 15 residues. This CDR3 is CASSSGTGTNTEAFF. DNA for the CDR3: TGTGCCAGCAGTTCCGGGACAGGGACGAACACTGAAGCTTTCTTT.

The rearrangement uses TRBV9 and TRBJ1-1; D is unresolved. This CDR3 is 13 amino acids long. CDR1 is SGDLS and CDR2 is YYNGEE in the germline V gene. V lost 3 bases and J 4 bases, leaving 10 bases between the germline ends. The CDR3 coding sequence is TGTGCCAGCAGCGACGGGATGGGCACTGAAGCTTTCTTT. The encoded protein is CASSDGMGTEAFF.

This clonotype was picked up many times. In nucleotides, the CDR3 is TGTGCCAGCAGCATGTTAGCGGGGCTGAACATTCAGTACTTC. This gives the protein CASSMLAGLNIQYF. The genes are TRBV7-2 and TRBJ2-4; 8 bases fit TRBD2. Per germline, CDR1 SGHTA and CDR2 FQGNSA. Trimming at V came to 5 bases and at J to 7 bases, leaving 7 bases not matched to a gene. The CDR3 loop spans 14 amino acids.